This TCR beta chain was profiled in a study of Tregs in tolerant kidney transplant recipients. The CDR3 totals 15 residues. CDR1 is LNHDA, CDR2 SQIVND, per germline (reference sequence). The germline V and J ends were trimmed by 5 bases and 3 bases, with 17 bases remaining between them. Related graft donors supplied nonmyeloablative bone marrow transplants, and mixed chimerism was transient. The data were produced by immunoSEQ multiplex PCR, yet TCRdb's version contains in-frame clones alone and is incomplete. The sample shows roughly 52,000 clones, about 89% of them seen only once. This sample comprised CD8+ T cells from blood (PBMCs), obtained 24 months after the transplant. The rearrangement links TRBV19 to TRBJ2-7, with a possible D match to TRBD2 (6 bases). This TCR derives from a human patient who received a combined kidney and bone marrow transplant. The graft donor may be the source of some T cells. CDR3 bases: TGTGCCAGTAGTCTTTCACTAGCATTACGCTACGAGCAGTACTTC. This codes for CASSLSLALRYEQYF.